The next 13 T cell receptor beta chains were all read from a single sample in a study of blood T cell repertoires in COVID-19. The repertoire was sequenced with immunoSEQ multiplex PCR; TCRdb's copy has only in-frame clones and lacks some. The top ten hold about 18% of the sample, which has approximately 100,000 clones, roughly nine tenths seen once. Sample: peripheral blood. Receptors originate from a man aged 50 to 59 with acute or convalescent COVID-19.

J is TRBJ2-2 and V is TRBV30; 7 bases map to TRBD1. Germline values: CDR1 GTSNPN, CDR2 SVGIG (reference sequence). The CDR3 consists of 14 residues. J was trimmed by 2 bases and V by 5 bases; bases with no gene match: 5. For the CDR3, the DNA is TGTGCCTGGCAACGGGACAGTAACACCGGGGAGCTGTTTTTT. Its translation is CAWQRDSNTGELFF.

The chain has TRBV6-5 and TRBJ1-2; 7 bases agree with TRBD1. Trimming removed 9 bases from V and 8 bases from J; junction bases left unmatched: 9. Germline-derived CDR1 and CDR2 are MNHEY and SVGAGI. This CDR3 is built from 12 residues. The CDR3 DNA follows: TGTGCCAGTTCTTCCGGGACAGTCGGCTACACCTTC. This gives the protein CASSSGTVGYTF.

This clone was seen just once. The chain employs TRBV9 and TRBJ2-2; D call uncertain. This CDR3 comprises 16 residues. The V end lost 4 bases, the J end lost 6 bases, and 19 bases lay between the germline ends. CDR1 and CDR2 from the germline V gene are SGDLS and YYNGEE. The CDR3 sequence is CASSLLYDSKAGELFF. The CDR3 DNA reads TGTGCCAGCAGCCTACTTTATGATTCAAAAGCCGGGGAGCTGTTTTTT. Together with reference TRBV9 and TRBJ2-2, the CDR3 gives the full variable domain: DSGVTQTPKHLITATGQRVTLRCSPRSGDLSVYWYQQSLDQGLQFLIQYYNGEERAKGNILERFSAQQFPDLHSELNLSSLELGDSALYFCASSLLYDSKAGELFFGEGSRLTVL.

The V call is TRBV6-1, the J call TRBJ2-3; 8 bases align to TRBD2. The CDR3 sequence is 14 residues long. J lost 4 bases, V lost 6 bases, and 6 bases had no gene match. Per germline, CDR1 MNHNS and CDR2 SASEGT. The CDR3: CASRPAGGSDTQYF. The CDR3 DNA reads as TGTGCCAGCAGACCTGCGGGGGGCTCAGATACGCAGTATTTT.

The chain links TRBV28 to TRBJ1-6; D unresolved. In germline, CDR1 is MDHEN, CDR2 SYDVKM. The V and J ends lost 8 bases and 0 bases respectively, with 14 bases between them. The CDR3 length is 16 residues. The CDR3 spells CASRFVRSSYNSPLHF. The CDR3 DNA is TGTGCCAGCCGCTTTGTTCGGAGCTCCTATAATTCACCCCTCCACTTT.

The J gene is TRBJ1-2, the V gene TRBV27; D not certain. The germline CDR1 and CDR2 sequences are MNHEY and SMNVEV (reference sequence). V was shortened by 7 bases and J by 5 bases, with 17 bases between the two germline ends. The CDR3 totals 14 residues. CDR3 nucleotides: TGTGCCAGCACCAACCTTCCGGGGATTTATGGCTACACCTTC. This codes for CASTNLPGIYGYTF.

The V call is TRBV5-1, the J call TRBJ1-1, with unresolved D. There are 14 residues in the CDR3. The germline V and J ends were trimmed by 4 bases and 1 base, with 11 bases remaining between them. Germline V lookup: CDR1 SGHRS, CDR2 YFSETQ. DNA for the CDR3: TGCGCCAGCAGCATGTACGGAGAGAACACTGAAGCTTTCTTT. This sequence encodes CASSMYGENTEAFF.

About this clone: One end of the junction fails to match germline, which may point to a read error. The chain uses TRBV6-5 and TRBJ1-2; D is possibly TRBD1 (5 bases). The length of the CDR3 is 13 residues. CDR1 and CDR2 (germline): MNHEY, SVGAGI. In DNA, the CDR3 is TGTGCCAGCAGTTACTCGACACAGACAGCTCTCATCTTC. Protein sequence: CASSYSTQTALIF.

The CDR3 DNA reads TGTGCCAGCAGTTTAACCGGCTACGAGCAGTACTTC. This codes for CASSLTGYEQYF. The rearrangement links TRBV12-3 or TRBV12-4 to TRBJ2-7; D ambiguous. This CDR3 has 12 amino acids. V shed 2 bases and J shed 3 bases, with 5 bases lying between them.

The rearrangement links TRBV19 to TRBJ1-1; a possible D gene is TRBD1 (5 bases). CDR1 is LNHDA, CDR2 SQIVND, per germline (reference sequence). The CDR3 has 14 amino acids. V was cut by 6 bases and J by 0 bases, with 11 bases left in between. The CDR3 spells CASREGVMNTEAFF. The CDR3 DNA reads TGTGCCAGTAGGGAAGGGGTCATGAACACTGAAGCTTTCTTT.

The chain joins TRBV6-6 to TRBJ1-5; D possibly corresponds to TRBD1 (5 bases). The CDR3 loop spans 16 amino acids. Between the trimmed V and J ends, which lost 2 bases and 8 bases, there was a span of 19 bases. Germline loops: CDR1 MNHNY, CDR2 SVGAGI (reference sequence). The CDR3 DNA follows: TGTGCCAGCAGTTACGGGCGGACATCCCTTAGGGAGCCCCAGCATTTT. It specifies CASSYGRTSLREPQHF.

A few counts support this clone. This chain connects TRBV2 to TRBJ1-1; 10 bases are shared with TRBD1. V trimming: 5 bases; J trimming: 1 base; junction bases outside the gene matches: 13. The CDR3 runs 18 residues. Germline V gene data show CDR1 as SNHLY and CDR2 as FYNNEI. CDR3 in amino acids: CASSRLRPGQGKNTEAFF. DNA for the CDR3: TGTGCCAGCAGTAGGTTAAGACCGGGACAGGGGAAGAACACTGAAGCTTTCTTT.

The chain joins TRBV18 to TRBJ1-6; D gene ambiguous. The CDR3 is 13 residues long. Trimming removed 6 bases at V and 8 bases at J, with 11 bases between. Looked up from germline, CDR1 is KGHSH and CDR2 is LQKENI. CDR3 amino acids: CASSASVDSPLHF. CDR3 in DNA: TGTGCCAGCTCCGCTAGTGTGGATTCACCCCTCCACTTT.